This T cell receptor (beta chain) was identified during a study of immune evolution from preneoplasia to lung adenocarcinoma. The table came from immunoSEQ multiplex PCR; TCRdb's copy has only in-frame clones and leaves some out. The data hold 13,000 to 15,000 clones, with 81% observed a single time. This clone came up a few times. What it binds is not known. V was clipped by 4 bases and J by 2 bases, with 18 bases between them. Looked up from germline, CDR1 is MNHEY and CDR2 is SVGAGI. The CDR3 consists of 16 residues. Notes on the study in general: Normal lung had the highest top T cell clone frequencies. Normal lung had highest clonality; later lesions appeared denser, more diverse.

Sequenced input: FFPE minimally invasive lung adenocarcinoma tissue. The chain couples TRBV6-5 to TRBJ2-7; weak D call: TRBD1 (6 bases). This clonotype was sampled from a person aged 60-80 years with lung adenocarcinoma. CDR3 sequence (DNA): TGTGCCAGCAGTTGGACCGGACAGAGGCTACCCTACGAGCAGTACTTC. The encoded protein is CASSWTGQRLPYEQYF.